Below, one T cell receptor (beta chain) is given with its context. Antigen specificity is unknown. The CDR3 is made up of 14 amino acids. V dropped 9 bases and J dropped 2; count of bases not matched to a gene: 7. The germline gives CDR1 SNHLY, CDR2 FYNNEI. The PCR had 60 Vbeta and 13 Jbeta primers. Measured with immunoSEQ multiplex PCR; TCRdb has only the in-frame clones, and not every one. The sample holds 170,000 or so clones, under 85% seen once. This sample is drawn from a study of cytomegalovirus exposure and HLA in healthy donors. Study-wide background: Previous work identified 95 million to 140 million unique TCR beta sequences from 150 million to 200 million T cells.

Overall study results and limits: Some V segments could not be told apart, so they were left out, TRBV6-2 and TRBV6-3 among them. Most of the CMV-associated TCR beta chains (in a later analysis) appeared to be HLA-restricted. Most TCR beta V segments were productive about 90% or about 30% of the time in an earlier analysis.

Sequencing used PBMCs. V and J are TRBV2 and TRBJ1-2; 9 bases line up with TRBD1. The clonotype originates from a woman aged 25 to 39 in good health and CMV-seronegative. The CDR3 loop reads CASEGGQGNYGYTF. The CDR3 DNA reads TGTGCCAGTGAGGGGGGACAGGGCAACTATGGCTACACCTTC.